The rows below give T cell receptor delta chains drawn from one sample of a study of Vδ1+ human thymocytes. TCRdb called clones from the multiplex PCR reads again using CATT. The sample holds about 27,000 delta-chain clones, around 32% seen once. Input material: Vdelta1+ gamma-delta thymocytes from the thymus. These receptors were taken from a boy less than two years old who had congenital heart surgery. CDR3s include the opening cysteine and the closing phenylalanine or tryptophan. A D gene is named only where the DNA matches it firmly. Not every row has a clone size; where given, it reads once, few, many or a size class.

abundance,j_gene,v_gene,d_gene,CDR3aa,CDR3nt
NA,TRDJ1,TRDV1,NA,CALGESYVRGLHTDKLIF,TGTGCTCTTGGGGAGAGCTACGTCCGGGGGCTCCACACCGATAAACTCATCTTT
NA,TRDJ1,TRDV1,NA,CALGAAAFPGRCTDKLIF,TGTGCTCTTGGGGCGGCGGCCTTCCCGGGGCGCTGTACCGATAAACTCATCTTT
few,TRDJ2,TRDV1,NA,CALADGGAAQLFF,TGTGCTCTTGCAGATGGAGGGGCAGCACAACTCTTCTTT
NA,TRDJ1,TRDV1,NA,CALGEVYVLPHTPGCKLIF,TGTGCTCTTGGGGAAGTCTACGTCCTCCCCCACACGCCGGGGTGTAAACTCATCTTT
few,TRDJ1,TRDV1,TRDD3,CALGEPSYVVLGDTRPDKLIF,TGTGCTCTTGGGGAACCTTCCTACGTCGTACTGGGGGATACCCGACCCGATAAACTCATCTTT
NA,TRDJ1,TRDV1,NA,CALGESRPDKLIF,TGTGCTCTTGGGGAATCCCGGCCCGATAAACTCATCTTT
once,TRDJ1,TRDV1,TRDD3,CALGESVTYAEYWGIRSVKLIF,TGTGCTCTTGGGGAATCAGTTACCTACGCCGAGTACTGGGGGATACGTTCGGTTAAACTCATCTTT
few,TRDJ1,TRDV1,TRDD3,CALGELVGGYDKLIF,TGTGCTCTTGGGGAACTAGTTGGGGGATACGATAAACTCATCTTT
medium-sized,TRDJ1,TRDV1,TRDD2,CALGGGLPMRGTDKLIF,TGTGCTCTTGGGGGTGGCCTTCCTATGCGCGGCACCGATAAACTCATCTTT
few,TRDJ1,TRDV1,TRDD3,CALGDQGPYNTGGPITDKLIF,TGTGCTCTTGGGGATCAGGGCCCCTATAATACTGGGGGACCTATCACCGATAAACTCATCTTT
few,TRDJ1,TRDV1,TRDD3,CALGSGELLITLMPYWGMQVDDKLIF,TGTGCTCTTGGGTCCGGGGAGCTTCTCATCACTCTTATGCCCTACTGGGGGATGCAAGTCGACGATAAACTCATCTTT
few,TRDJ1,TRDV1,NA,CALGELAGDGNPYTDKLIF,TGTGCTCTTGGGGAACTCGCGGGCGATGGGAACCCGTACACCGATAAACTCATCTTT
medium-sized,TRDJ2,TRDV1,NA,CALGKDFLRKGDTMTAQLFF,TGTGCTCTTGGGAAGGACTTCCTACGTAAGGGGGATACAATGACAGCACAACTCTTCTTT
NA,TRDJ1,TRDV1,TRDD3,CALGEPPRLFPLLGAKDDKLIF,TGTGCTCTTGGGGAACCCCCAAGGCTGTTCCCCCTACTGGGGGCTAAGGACGATAAGCTCATCTTT
NA,TRDJ1,TRDV1,TRDD3,CALGELSGTGGYRPGLPDKLIF,TGTGCTCTTGGGGAACTGTCCGGTACTGGGGGATACCGCCCGGGCTTACCCGATAAACTCATCTTT
NA,TRDJ1,TRDV1,TRDD3,CALGELERRRSWGIGMCPTDKLIF,TGTGCTCTTGGGGAACTAGAACGCCGCCGCAGCTGGGGGATAGGTATGTGCCCCACCGATAAACTCATCTTT
medium-sized,TRDJ1,TRDV1,NA,CALGERGLTSRPTHTDKLIF,TGTGCTCTTGGGGAACGGGGACTGACTTCACGCCCTACACACACCGATAAACTCATCTTT
medium-sized,TRDJ1,TRDV1,TRDD3,CALGPPDPELGDTRRVYTDKLIF,TGTGCTCTTGGGCCCCCCGATCCTGAACTGGGGGATACCCGGAGGGTGTACACCGATAAACTCATCTTT
few,TRDJ1,TRDV1,TRDD3,CALGEAEYRPMLGDSTKLIF,TGTGCTCTTGGGGAAGCCGAATACCGACCTATGCTGGGGGATTCAACTAAACTCATCTTT
NA,TRDJ1,TRDV1,TRDD3,CALGEQTLYGGYRGDKLIF,TGTGCTCTTGGGGAACAGACCCTCTATGGGGGATACAGGGGGGATAAACTCATCTTT
few,TRDJ1,TRDV1,TRDD3,CALGESSGVWGYSDKLIF,TGTGCTCTTGGGGAAAGTTCGGGGGTCTGGGGGTATTCCGATAAACTCATCTTT
many,TRDJ2,TRDV1,TRDD3,CALGEPLFLGIRKALTAQLFF,TGTGCTCTTGGGGAACCCCTCTTCCTGGGGATACGAAAAGCTTTGACAGCACAACTCTTCTTT
NA,TRDJ1,TRDV1,TRDD3,CALGELGPLGDTSAPYTDKLIF,TGTGCTCTTGGGGAACTAGGTCCTTTGGGGGATACTAGCGCCCCGTACACCGATAAACTCATCTTT
few,TRDJ1,TRDV1,TRDD3,CALGELGSPLLGDTEADKLIF,TGTGCTCTTGGGGAACTCGGAAGCCCCTTACTGGGGGATACGGAGGCCGATAAACTCATCTTT
few,TRDJ1,TRDV1,TRDD3,CALGSKEVRLDGGLAYTDKLIF,TGTGCTCTTGGGTCAAAGGAGGTACGCCTTGATGGGGGACTCGCTTACACCGATAAACTCATCTTT
NA,TRDJ1,TRDV1,TRDD3,CALGCPSGGYGADKLIF,TGTGCTCTTGGATGTCCCTCTGGGGGATACGGGGCCGATAAACTCATCTTT
few,TRDJ1,TRDV1,NA,CALGEDTSWYWRITDKLIF,TGTGCTCTTGGGGAAGATACCTCCTGGTACTGGAGGATTACCGATAAACTCATCTTT
NA,TRDJ1,TRDV1,TRDD3,CALGESGLGYLTDKLIF,TGTGCTCTTGGGGAATCGGGACTGGGGTACCTCACCGATAAACTCATCTTT
NA,TRDJ1,TRDV1,TRDD3,CALGPLLPRGTGGYKKLIF,TGTGCTCTTGGGCCTCTTCTTCCACGGGGTACTGGGGGATACAAGAAACTCATCTTT
many,TRDJ1,TRDV1,NA,CALGELCPAGSLTDKLIF,TGTGCTCTTGGGGAACTATGCCCCGCCGGGAGCCTCACCGATAAACTCATCTTT
many,TRDJ1,TRDV1,TRDD3,CALGEALYDLLGDTIYTDKLIF,TGTGCTCTTGGGGAAGCCCTCTACGATCTACTGGGGGATACCATCTACACCGATAAACTCATCTTT
NA,TRDJ1,TRDV1,TRDD3,CALGELRGRGFLRLLGDTSYTDKLTF,TGTGCTCTTGGGGAACTAAGGGGACGGGGCTTCCTACGGTTACTGGGGGATACCTCGTACACCGATAAACTCACCTTT
medium-sized,TRDJ1,TRDV1,TRDD3,CALGVAVVTGGPPYTDKLIF,TGTGCTCTTGGGGTGGCCGTCGTAACTGGGGGGCCACCGTACACCGATAAACTCATCTTT
medium-sized,TRDJ1,TRDV1,NA,CALGELLSRCTDKLIF,TGTGCTCTTGGGGAACTCCTCTCCCGCTGCACCGATAAACTCATCTTT
few,TRDJ1,TRDV1,TRDD2,CALGEVPTMREGLIF,TGTGCTCTTGGGGAAGTTCCTACGATGAGAGAAGGACTCATCTTT
medium-sized,TRDJ1,TRDV1,TRDD3,CALGELEETPSAVFPPNWGIRAYTDKLIF,TGTGCTCTTGGGGAACTTGAGGAGACCCCATCGGCTGTATTTCCGCCCAACTGGGGGATTAGGGCGTACACCGATAAACTCATCTTT
few,TRDJ1,TRDV1,TRDD3,CALGRWDLGELYTDKLIF,TGTGCTCTTGGGAGGTGGGATCTGGGGGAATTGTACACCGATAAACTCATCTTT
once,TRDJ2,TRDV1,TRDD3,CALGSRTGGFVNTAQLFF,TGTGCTCTTGGTTCGCGTACTGGGGGATTCGTAAATACGGCACAACTCTTCTTT
NA,TRDJ1,TRDV1,TRDD2,CALGPWRAPLPTLYGVVKLIF,TGTGCTCTTGGGCCCTGGAGGGCACCCCTTCCTACACTCTATGGGGTCGTTAAACTCATCTTT
few,TRDJ1,TRDV1,NA,CALGELLGGLPRTNTDKLIF,TGTGCTCTTGGGGAACTTTTGGGAGGCCTCCCCCGAACAAACACCGATAAACTCATCTTT
few,TRDJ1,TRDV1,NA,CALASTPGLTIRYTDKLIF,TGTGCTCTTGCGTCAACACCCGGGTTAACCATACGGTACACCGATAAACTCATCTTT
many,TRDJ1,TRDV1,TRDD3,CALGERSYGGIRYGLIF,TGTGCTCTTGGGGAACGATCCTACGGGGGGATACGCTATGGACTCATCTTT
few,TRDJ1,TRDV1,TRDD3,CALGNRPTPRTGGYRRYTDKLIF,TGTGCTCTTGGGAACCGACCTACCCCAAGAACTGGGGGATACCGGAGGTACACCGATAAACTCATCTTT
few,TRDJ1,TRDV1,TRDD3,CALGERSLLRTVLGEGYKLIF,TGTGCTCTTGGGGAAAGGTCGCTACTCCGAACCGTACTGGGGGAGGGCTATAAACTCATCTTT
NA,TRDJ1,TRDV1,TRDD3,CALGELKGYGVGIRYSNKLIF,TGTGCTCTTGGGGAACTCAAGGGCTACGGGGTGGGGATACGCTATTCAAACAAACTCATCTTT
few,TRDJ1,TRDV1,NA,CALGERSRYRKLIF,TGTGCTCTTGGGGAACGGTCCCGGTACCGTAAACTCATCTTT
NA,TRDJ1,TRDV1,NA,CALGETYGAGRGAQGRLIF,TGTGCTCTTGGGGAAACCTACGGGGCTGGGAGAGGTGCGCAAGGCAGACTCATCTTT
NA,TRDJ1,TRDV1,NA,CALGDLYGWDDQYTDKLIF,TGTGCTCTTGGGGACCTCTACGGTTGGGATGACCAGTACACCGATAAACTCATCTTT
NA,TRDJ1,TRDV1,TRDD3,CALGNPPSCTGGYRYTDKLIF,TGTGCTCTTGGGAACCCACCTTCCTGTACTGGGGGATACCGGTACACCGATAAACTCATCTTT
NA,TRDJ1,TRDV1,TRDD3,CALGENRYSQGDTCTDKLIF,TGTGCTCTTGGGGAAAATCGTTACTCGCAGGGGGATACGTGCACCGATAAACTCATCTTT
NA,TRDJ1,TRDV1,TRDD3,CALGESQGDRDKLIF,TGTGCTCTTGGGGAATCCCAGGGGGATAGAGATAAACTCATCTTT
medium-sized,TRDJ1,TRDV1,NA,CALGDLTGIYTDKLIF,TGTGCTCTTGGGGACCTCACTGGGATCTACACCGATAAACTCATCTTT
NA,TRDJ1,TRDV1,TRDD3,CALGEPRPPRLGGGLRTDKLIF,TGTGCTCTTGGGGAACCCCGACCTCCCCGGTTGGGTGGGGGATTACGAACCGATAAACTCATCTTT
few,TRDJ1,TRDV1,TRDD3,CALGERSGEGYKRLIF,TGTGCTCTTGGGGAACGCAGCGGGGAGGGATACAAACGGCTCATCTTT
NA,TRDJ1,TRDV1,TRDD3,CALGDLQRLTGGRKYTDKLIF,TGTGCTCTTGGGGACCTACAACGCCTTACTGGGGGACGAAAGTACACCGATAAACTCATCTTT
NA,TRDJ1,TRDV1,TRDD3,CALGEPAPPVGDTQPNGKKLIF,TGTGCTCTTGGGGAACCAGCGCCCCCGGTGGGGGATACGCAGCCGAATGGAAAAAAACTCATCTTT
NA,TRDJ1,TRDV1,NA,CALGDFQACYGTDKLIF,TGTGCTCTTGGGGACTTCCAAGCGTGCTATGGCACCGATAAACTCATCTTT
medium-sized,TRDJ1,TRDV2,TRDD3,CACDTTLYWGIPLELIF,TGTGCCTGTGACACGACACTCTACTGGGGGATTCCTCTGGAACTCATCTTT
few,TRDJ1,TRDV1,NA,CALGEREAGYTDKLIF,TGTGCTCTTGGGGAAAGGGAAGCTGGGTACACCGATAAACTCATCTTT